The 30 T cell receptor beta chains given below trace back to one sample, sequenced in a study of shared clonotypes between healthy human individuals. This table comes from immunoSEQ multiplex PCR, and its TCRdb copy is limited to in-frame clones, with some not included. The profile shows 2 million to 3 million clones, 90% to 95% of them singletons. Source material: naive CD4+ T cells from PBMCs. The subset is: CD45RA+ positively selected. All receptors come from a man between 18 and 29 years old in good health. Some clones in this sample may be carry-over from other donors' samples.

The V and J genes are TRBV4-3 and TRBJ1-3; unclear D gene. Per the germline V gene, CDR1 is LGHNA and CDR2 is YSLEER. The CDR3 has 16 amino acids. The V and J ends lost 0 bases and 3 bases respectively, with 12 bases between them. CDR3 sequence reads: CASSQDLRIFGNTIYF. The CDR3 DNA reads as TGCGCCAGCAGCCAAGACTTGCGGATCTTTGGAAACACCATATATTTT.

The chain carries TRBV5-5 and TRBJ1-2, with D possibly TRBD1 on 6 matching bases. The V gene lost 0 bases and the J gene lost 3 bases, with 12 bases spanning the gap. CDR3 length: 15 amino acids. Germline V lookup: CDR1 SGHKS, CDR2 YYEKEE (reference sequence). This CDR3 reads CASSLAGRGDYGYTF. CDR3 coding DNA: TGTGCCAGCAGCTTGGCGGGCAGGGGCGACTATGGCTACACCTTC.

This clone turned up a few times. The chain uses TRBV6-1 and TRBJ1-5; D gene uncertain. The germline V gene encodes CDR1 MNHNS and CDR2 SASEGT. Trimming took 2 bases from V and 4 from J, leaving 18 bases between them. The CDR3 has 17 amino acids. DNA of the CDR3: TGTGCCAGCAGTGAACTCCGGGTTGGTCGGCCTAATCAGCCCCAGCATTTT. It encodes CASSELRVGRPNQPQHF.

The chain uses TRBV4-1 and TRBJ1-5; a possible D gene is TRBD1 (5 bases). The ends were cut back, 1 base at V and 4 bases at J, with 17 bases in the middle. The CDR3 consists of 17 residues. CDR1 and CDR2 from the germline V gene are MGHRA and YSYEKL. The CDR3 nucleotides are TGCGCCAGCAGCCAAGGACTACTGGGGGGACGGAATCAGCCCCAGCATTTT. Translated, it gives CASSQGLLGGRNQPQHF.

This clone came up once. The chain has TRBV7-3 and TRBJ2-2, with 8 bases lining up with TRBD1. The germline V gene has CDR1 SGHTA and CDR2 FQGTGA. The CDR3 contains 14 residues. With V trimmed by 5 bases and J by 5 bases, 4 bases remained unmatched. The DNA for the CDR3 is TGTGCCAGCAGCGCCTGGACAGGGACCGGGGAGCTGTTTTTT. Its protein product is CASSAWTGTGELFF.

The chain joins TRBV6-6 to TRBJ2-5, with D perhaps matching TRBD1 (6 bases). V lost 6 bases and J 3 bases, leaving 20 bases between the germline ends. CDR3 length: 16 residues. Per germline, CDR1 MNHNY and CDR2 SVGAGI (reference sequence). CDR3 coding DNA: TGTGCCAGCAGCCGCTATAGAGTGGGGGCGGAAGAGACCCAGTACTTC. It codes for CASSRYRVGAEETQYF.

This chain joins TRBV5-1 and TRBJ2-5; 14 bases are a match to TRBD2. V was pared by 4 bases and J by 1 base, with 6 bases of the junction left unmatched. The germline V gene encodes CDR1 SGHRS and CDR2 YFSETQ. The length of the CDR3 is 17 residues. The CDR3 bases are TGCGCCAGCAGCCTCGGGACTAGCGGGGGTTTCCAAGAGACCCAGTACTTC. Its protein product is CASSLGTSGGFQETQYF.

A single count supports this clone. CDR3 residues: CASSLEGAANEKLFF. The CDR3 DNA follows: TGTGCCAGCAGCTTGGAGGGGGCGGCTAATGAAAAACTGTTTTTT. The gene calls are TRBV5-4 and TRBJ1-4; 7 nucleotides match TRBD1. The CDR3 length is 15 residues. J lost 3 bases, V lost 0 bases, and 2 bases had no gene match. Germline V gene data show CDR1 as SGHNT and CDR2 as YYREEE (reference sequence).

V is TRBV7-2 and J is TRBJ1-4, with 7 bases matching TRBD1. In germline, CDR1 is SGHTA, CDR2 FQGNSA. This CDR3 has 14 amino acids. Trimming cost V 5 bases and J 3 bases; bases outside gene matches: 3. The DNA of the CDR3 is TGTGCCAGCAGCAGGACAGGTCCTAATGAAAAACTGTTTTTT. Its translation: CASSRTGPNEKLFF.

The chain carries TRBV28 and TRBJ2-5; possible D gene TRBD1, 6 bases. V was shortened by 5 bases and J by 1 base, with 17 bases between the two germline ends. The CDR3 contains 16 residues. Looked up from germline, CDR1 is MDHEN and CDR2 is SYDVKM. The CDR3 DNA follows: TGTGCCAGCAGTATTCAGGGGCTGAGCGGCCAAGAGACCCAGTACTTC. Translated, it gives CASSIQGLSGQETQYF.

The gene calls are TRBV5-6 and TRBJ2-1; 11 bases agree with TRBD2. The CDR3 is made up of 16 amino acids. V shed 3 bases and J 6 bases; nucleotides not matched to a gene: 8. Germline assignment: CDR1 SGHDT and CDR2 YYEEEE. The CDR3 sequence: CASSSLGTSGFNEQFF. The CDR3 coding sequence is TGTGCCAGCAGCTCTCTGGGGACTAGCGGATTCAATGAGCAGTTCTTC.

V usage is TRBV29-1 and J usage is TRBJ2-7; 7 nucleotides line up with TRBD1. The V and J ends lost 6 bases and 6 bases, in that order; junction bases with no gene match: 2. The CDR3 length is 10 residues. Germline CDR1 is SQVTM and CDR2 is ANQGSEA. DNA of the CDR3: TGCAGCGTAGCAGGGGGCGAGCAGTACTTC. It is translated as CSVAGGEQYF.

This clone is a singleton in its sample. This chain connects TRBV19 to TRBJ2-1; TRBD2 agrees at 8 bases. CDR1 and CDR2 from the germline V gene are LNHDA and SQIVND (reference sequence). The trim removed 2 bases at V and 6 bases at J, leaving 6 bases unmatched. This CDR3 is 15 amino acids long. The CDR3 reads CASSIWREVGNEQFF. The CDR3 DNA reads TGTGCCAGTAGTATATGGCGGGAGGTCGGCAATGAGCAGTTCTTC. Full variable domain (remainder filled in from reference TRBV19 and TRBJ2-1): DGGITQSPKYLFRKEGQNVTLSCEQNLNHDAMYWYRQDPGQGLRLIYYSQIVNDFQKGDIAEGYSVSREKKESFPLTVTSAQKNPTAFYLCASSIWREVGNEQFFGPGTRLTVL.

The chain links TRBV28 to TRBJ2-7, with TRBD1 matching over 11 bases. The V segment lost 11 bases and the J segment 3 bases; nucleotides outside the gene matches: 6. CDR1 and CDR2 (germline): MDHEN, SYDVKM. The CDR3 extends over 13 amino acids. Here the CDR3 DNA reads TGTGCCGCGTGGGGGACAGGGGGCTACGAGCAGTACTTC. Translated: CAAWGTGGYEQYF.

The chain carries TRBV7-8 and TRBJ2-5, with 8 bases fitting TRBD1. The V segment lost 5 bases and the J segment 5 bases; nucleotides outside the gene matches: 19. This CDR3 is 18 amino acids long. The germline CDR1 and CDR2 sequences are SGHVS and FQNEAQ. Here the CDR3 DNA reads TGTGCCAGCAGCCCCCGCAGGGGGCGTCAGGGCACATTCGAGACCCAGTACTTC. Amino acids: CASSPRRGRQGTFETQYF.

The chain joins TRBV5-4 to TRBJ1-3, with a tentative D call TRBD1 (6 bases). The CDR3 covers 15 residues. The V gene's germline CDR1 is SGHNT and CDR2 YYREEE (reference sequence). V dropped 4 bases and J dropped 8 bases, with 19 bases sitting between them. The CDR3 bases are TGTGCCAGCAGCCACCCACAGGGAGGGGTGCACACCATATATTTT. Translating it yields CASSHPQGGVHTIYF.

The J gene is TRBJ2-7, the V gene TRBV28, with D hard to call. CDR3 length equals 14 residues. V lost 1 base to trimming and J lost 2 bases, with 9 bases between them. CDR1 is MDHEN and CDR2 is SYDVKM in the germline V gene. The CDR3 region is CASSLSLLPYEQYF. The CDR3 nucleotides are TGTGCCAGCAGTTTATCCCTGTTACCCTACGAGCAGTACTTC.

Note on this clone: The germline gene is not matched at one end of the junction; a read error may be the cause. The rearrangement uses TRBV5-1 and TRBJ2-5; 12 bases match TRBD2. Germline V gene lookup returns CDR1 SGHRS and CDR2 YFSETQ. This CDR3 region has 16 residues. The CDR3 is CASSLETSGSSGTQYF. CDR3 coding DNA: TGCGCCAGCAGTTTGGAGACTAGCGGGAGTTCCGGGACCCAGTACTTC.

The V and J genes are TRBV5-8 and TRBJ1-2; D might be TRBD1 (6 bases). Trimming left V 4 bases short and J 5 bases short, with 24 bases between. Looked up from germline, CDR1 is SGHTS and CDR2 is YDEGEE. CDR3 size: 17 residues. The CDR3 spells CASSPWGTGSSGYGYTF. CDR3 bases: TGTGCCAGCAGCCCGTGGGGAACAGGGTCAAGTGGGTATGGCTACACCTTC.

With respect to this clone: Distinct nucleotide sequences in the sample also encode this CDR3. CDR3 bases: TGCGCCAGCAGCCCGGGGGGGAGCACAGATACGCAGTATTTT. The encoded protein is CASSPGGSTDTQYF. The chain links TRBV5-1 to TRBJ2-3; 8 nucleotides align to TRBD2. The CDR3 has 14 amino acids. The V and J ends lost 4 bases and 0 bases, in that order; junction bases with no gene match: 1. CDR1 and CDR2 (germline): SGHRS, YFSETQ.

The V gene is TRBV5-1, the J gene TRBJ2-1; possibly TRBD1 for D (6 bases). V lost 5 bases to trimming and J lost 7 bases, with 13 bases between them. The germline gives CDR1 SGHRS, CDR2 YFSETQ. The CDR3 covers 13 residues. The CDR3 DNA is TGCGCCAGCAGGGCAGGGGATAGAAATGAGCAGTTCTTC. This translates into CASRAGDRNEQFF. The full variable domain, its missing parts supplied by reference TRBV5-1 and TRBJ2-1, is KAGVTQTPRYLIKTRGQQVTLSCSPISGHRSVSWYQQTPGQGLQFLFEYFSETQRNKGNFPGRFSGRQFSNSRSEMNVSTLELGDSALYLCASRAGDRNEQFFGPGTRLTVL.

In its sample, this clone was seen a few times. The chain combines TRBV6-6 with TRBJ1-1; TRBD1 aligns across 8 bases. Germline CDR1 is MNHNY and CDR2 is SVGAGI (reference sequence). There are 14 residues in the CDR3. V was clipped by 5 bases and J by 3 bases; unmatched bases: 5. The CDR3 spells CASSPRTGHTEAFF. The CDR3 nucleotides read TGTGCCAGCAGTCCCAGGACAGGGCACACTGAAGCTTTCTTT.

The chain employs TRBV11-2 and TRBJ1-1; TRBD1 aligns across 8 bases. The CDR3 has 18 residues. Trimming at V came to 0 bases and at J to 2 bases, leaving 11 bases not matched to a gene. Germline V gene data show CDR1 as SGHAT and CDR2 as FQNNGV. The chain's CDR3 is CASSLDPFQQGDNTEAFF. The DNA for the CDR3 is TGTGCCAGCAGCTTAGATCCTTTTCAACAGGGGGACAACACTGAAGCTTTCTTT.

The chain recombines TRBV7-2 with TRBJ2-5, with a possible D match to TRBD1 (5 bases). The DNA end is more similar to TRBJ2-7, so the J call may be wrong. The CDR3 consists of 16 residues. Germline lookup yields CDR1 SGHTA and CDR2 FQGNSA. This chain's CDR3 is CASSLVAVGASYEQYF. The CDR3 nucleotides read TGTGCCAGCAGCTTAGTTGCGGTTGGGGCCTCCTACGAGCAGTACTTC.

V is TRBV11-3 and J is TRBJ2-3; TRBD2 matches 16 bases. The V segment lost 5 bases and the J segment 2 bases; nucleotides outside the gene matches: 10. Germline loops: CDR1 SGHNT, CDR2 YENEEA. This CDR3 has 19 amino acids. CDR3 DNA: TGTGCCAGCAGCCGGGGACTAGCGGGAGGGGAAGGTTTCACAGATACGCAGTATTTT. As protein: CASSRGLAGGEGFTDTQYF.

Here the CDR3 reads CASSRKDSPVTQPQHF. CDR3 coding DNA: TGTGCCAGCAGCAGGAAAGACAGTCCCGTCACTCAGCCCCAGCATTTT. The chain joins TRBV28 to TRBJ1-5; weak D call: TRBD1 (5 bases). V was pared by 6 bases and J by 6 bases, with 21 bases between. The CDR3 runs to 16 residues. Per the germline V gene, CDR1 is MDHEN and CDR2 is SYDVKM.

J is TRBJ2-5 and V is TRBV11-2, with TRBD2 identical over 10 bases. This CDR3 is 18 amino acids long. Looked up from germline, CDR1 is SGHAT and CDR2 is FQNNGV. V lost 5 bases and J lost 6; bases outside the gene matches: 18. The CDR3 DNA is TGTGCCAGCAGCCCACCAAGGCCCGCTAGCGGGAGTGTGAAGACCCAGTACTTC. Translated, it gives CASSPPRPASGSVKTQYF.

The chain carries TRBV28 and TRBJ1-5; TRBD1 is a possible D gene (5 bases). The V gene lost 2 bases and the J gene lost 9 bases, with 17 bases spanning the gap. This CDR3 region has 15 residues. Per the germline V gene, CDR1 is MDHEN and CDR2 is SYDVKM. CDR3 nucleotides: TGTGCCAGCAGTTTACTGGGGGGGGACCACAGGCCCCAGCATTTT. It translates to CASSLLGGDHRPQHF.

This sequence joins TRBV28 and TRBJ1-2; D is unclear. The CDR3 totals 14 residues. Germline CDR1 reads MDHEN; CDR2 reads SYDVKM. Trimming cost V 4 bases and J 6 bases, with 15 bases left between them. CDR3 nucleotides: TGTGCCAGCAGTTCCGGACCTCTTAGTGATGGCTACACCTTC. Protein sequence: CASSSGPLSDGYTF.

V gene TRBV10-3 combines with J gene TRBJ2-7; 7 bases agree with TRBD2. This CDR3 has 14 amino acids. Germline CDR1 is ENHRY and CDR2 is SYGVKD. V shed 10 bases and J 0 bases; nucleotides not matched to a gene: 9. The CDR3 reads CATVTSANSYEQYF. The DNA of the CDR3 is TGTGCCACCGTTACTAGCGCTAACTCCTACGAGCAGTACTTC.